The subject of this entry is one TCR beta chain. Its antigen remains unidentified. PCR was performed using 60 Vbeta and 13 Jbeta primers. Sequencing was performed with immunoSEQ multiplex PCR; in TCRdb, only in-frame clones are kept and a portion is missing. This table has about 190,000 clones, 80% to 90% appearing once. The length of the CDR3 is 17 residues. Looked up from germline, CDR1 is SGHNT and CDR2 is YENEEA. J was trimmed by 3 bases and V by 3 bases; bases with no gene match: 11. While unrecorded immune exposures were likely, the donors were nominally healthy when sampled. This specimen belongs to a study of cytomegalovirus exposure and HLA in healthy donors. Study-level findings and limits: CMV serostatus was the sole immune exposure data available. The classifier reportedly diagnosed cytomegalovirus status with high specificity and sensitivity. Listed as cytomegalovirus-associated were 150 to 200 TCR beta chains.

The sample taken for sequencing was PBMCs. The rearrangement links TRBV11-3 to TRBJ1-2, with 9 nucleotides matching TRBD1. This receptor was identified in a man aged 25-45 years in good health and CMV-seronegative. CDR3 nucleotides: TGTGCCAGCAGCTTTGGGACAGGGATTGGTTCGGACTATGGCTACACCTTC. Protein sequence: CASSFGTGIGSDYGYTF.